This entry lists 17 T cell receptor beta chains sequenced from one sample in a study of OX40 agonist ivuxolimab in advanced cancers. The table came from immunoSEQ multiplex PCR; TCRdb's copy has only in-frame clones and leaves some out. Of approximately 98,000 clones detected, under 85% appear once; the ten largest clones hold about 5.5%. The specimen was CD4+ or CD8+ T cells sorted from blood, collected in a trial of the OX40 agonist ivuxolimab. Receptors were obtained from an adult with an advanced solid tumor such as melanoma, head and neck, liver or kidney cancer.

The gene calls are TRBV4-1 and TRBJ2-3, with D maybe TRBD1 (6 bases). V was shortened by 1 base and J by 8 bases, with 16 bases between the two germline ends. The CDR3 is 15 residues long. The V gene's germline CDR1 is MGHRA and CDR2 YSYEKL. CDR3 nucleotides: TGCGCCAGCAGCCAAGGGGTTGGGGACAAATCTACGCAGTATTTT. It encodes CASSQGVGDKSTQYF.

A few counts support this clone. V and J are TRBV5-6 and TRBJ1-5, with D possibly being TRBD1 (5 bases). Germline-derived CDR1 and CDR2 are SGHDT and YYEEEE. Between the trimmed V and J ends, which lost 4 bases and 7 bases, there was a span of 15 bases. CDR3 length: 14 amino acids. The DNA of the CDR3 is TGTGCCAGCAGCCGAGGGGCAGATAACCAGCCCCAGCATTTT. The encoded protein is CASSRGADNQPQHF.

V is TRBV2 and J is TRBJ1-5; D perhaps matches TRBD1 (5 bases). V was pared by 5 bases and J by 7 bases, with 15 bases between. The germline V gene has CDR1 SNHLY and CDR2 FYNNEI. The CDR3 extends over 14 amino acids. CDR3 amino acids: CASSMGGVQQPQHF. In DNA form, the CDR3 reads TGTGCCAGCAGTATGGGAGGGGTGCAACAGCCCCAGCATTTT.

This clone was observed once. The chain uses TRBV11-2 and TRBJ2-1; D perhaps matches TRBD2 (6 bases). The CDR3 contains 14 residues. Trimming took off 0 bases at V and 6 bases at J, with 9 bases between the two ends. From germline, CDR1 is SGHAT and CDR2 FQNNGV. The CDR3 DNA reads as TGTGCCAGCAGCTTAGAGCCGGGAGCCAATGAGCAGTTCTTC. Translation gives CASSLEPGANEQFF.

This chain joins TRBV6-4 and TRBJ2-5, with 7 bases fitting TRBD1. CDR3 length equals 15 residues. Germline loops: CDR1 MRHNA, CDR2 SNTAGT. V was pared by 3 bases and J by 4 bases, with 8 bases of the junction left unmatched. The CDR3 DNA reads TGTGCCAGCAGTGAAGGGGGCAATCCTGGAGAGACCCAGTACTTC. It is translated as CASSEGGNPGETQYF.

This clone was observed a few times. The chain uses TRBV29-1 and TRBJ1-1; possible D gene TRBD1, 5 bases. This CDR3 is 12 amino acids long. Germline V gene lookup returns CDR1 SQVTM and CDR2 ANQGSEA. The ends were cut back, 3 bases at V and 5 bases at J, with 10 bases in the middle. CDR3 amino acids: CSVDRGETEAFF. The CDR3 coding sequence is TGCAGCGTTGACCGGGGGGAGACTGAAGCTTTCTTT.

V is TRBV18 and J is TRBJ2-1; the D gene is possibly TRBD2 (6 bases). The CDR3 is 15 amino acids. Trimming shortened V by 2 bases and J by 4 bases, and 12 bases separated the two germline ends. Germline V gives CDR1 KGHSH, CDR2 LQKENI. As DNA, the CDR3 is TGTGCCAGCTCACCAGACTCGGGGGTGTACAATGAGCAGTTCTTC. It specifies CASSPDSGVYNEQFF.

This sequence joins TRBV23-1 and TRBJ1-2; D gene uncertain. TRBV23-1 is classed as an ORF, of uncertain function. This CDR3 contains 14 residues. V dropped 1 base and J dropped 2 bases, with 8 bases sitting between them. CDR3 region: CASSQWASNYGYTF. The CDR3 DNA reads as TGCGCCAGCAGTCAATGGGCAAGCAACTATGGCTACACCTTC.

The CDR3 DNA reads as TGTGCCAGCAGTTTAAGGGCGGGACGTCAGTTCTTC. Amino acid sequence: CASSLRAGRQFF. The V call is TRBV28, the J call TRBJ2-1; D may be TRBD2 (6 bases). Germline CDR1 and CDR2: MDHEN and SYDVKM. The CDR3 totals 12 residues. Trimming removed 2 bases from V and 13 bases from J, with 12 bases in between.

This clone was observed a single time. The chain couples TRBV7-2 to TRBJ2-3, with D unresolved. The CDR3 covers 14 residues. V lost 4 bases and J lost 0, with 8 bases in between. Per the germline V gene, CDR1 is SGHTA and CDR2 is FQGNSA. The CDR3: CASSSGFSTDTQYF. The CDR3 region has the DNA TGTGCCAGCAGCTCCGGTTTTAGCACAGATACGCAGTATTTT. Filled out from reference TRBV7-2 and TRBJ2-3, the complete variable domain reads GAGVSQSPSNKVTEKGKDVELRCDPISGHTALYWYRQSLGQGLEFLIYFQGNSAPDKSGLPSDRFSAERTGGSVSTLTIQRTQQEDSAVYLCASSSGFSTDTQYFGPGTRLTVL.

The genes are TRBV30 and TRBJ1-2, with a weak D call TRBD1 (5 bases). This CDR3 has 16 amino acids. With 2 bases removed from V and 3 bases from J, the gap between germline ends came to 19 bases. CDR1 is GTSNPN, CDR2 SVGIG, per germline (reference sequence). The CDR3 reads CAWSPLAPGDDYGYTF. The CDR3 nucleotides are TGTGCCTGGAGTCCCCTCGCCCCGGGGGATGACTATGGCTACACCTTC.

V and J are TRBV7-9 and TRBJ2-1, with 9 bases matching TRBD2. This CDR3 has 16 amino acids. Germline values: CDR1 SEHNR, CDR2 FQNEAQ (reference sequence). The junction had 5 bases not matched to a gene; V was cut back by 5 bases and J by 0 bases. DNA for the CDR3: TGTGCCAGCAGCCCCATAGCGGGAGACTCCTACAATGAGCAGTTCTTC. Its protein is CASSPIAGDSYNEQFF.

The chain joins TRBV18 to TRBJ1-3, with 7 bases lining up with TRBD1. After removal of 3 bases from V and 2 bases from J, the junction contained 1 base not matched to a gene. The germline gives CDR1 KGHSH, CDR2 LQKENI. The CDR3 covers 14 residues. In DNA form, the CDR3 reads TGTGCCAGCTCACCCGGGACAGCTGGAAACACCATATATTTT. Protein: CASSPGTAGNTIYF.

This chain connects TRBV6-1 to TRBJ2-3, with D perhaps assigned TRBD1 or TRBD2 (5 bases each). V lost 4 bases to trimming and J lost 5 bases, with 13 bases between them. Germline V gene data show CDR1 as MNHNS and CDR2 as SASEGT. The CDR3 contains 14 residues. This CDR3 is CASSVGTGLDTQYF. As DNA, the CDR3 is TGTGCCAGCAGTGTTGGGACGGGCCTAGATACGCAGTATTTT.

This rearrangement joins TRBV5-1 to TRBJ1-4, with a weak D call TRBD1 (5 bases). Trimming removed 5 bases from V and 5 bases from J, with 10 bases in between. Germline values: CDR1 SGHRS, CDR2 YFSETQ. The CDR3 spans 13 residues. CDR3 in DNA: TGCGCCAGCAGAGCAGGGTACAATGAAAAACTGTTTTTT. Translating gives CASRAGYNEKLFF.

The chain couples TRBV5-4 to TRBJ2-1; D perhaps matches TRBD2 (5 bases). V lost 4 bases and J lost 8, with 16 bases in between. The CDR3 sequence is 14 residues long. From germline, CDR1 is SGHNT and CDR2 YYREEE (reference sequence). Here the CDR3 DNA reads TGTGCCAGCAGCCCGCGAGAGGGTCAGGATGAGCAGTTCTTC. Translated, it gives CASSPREGQDEQFF.

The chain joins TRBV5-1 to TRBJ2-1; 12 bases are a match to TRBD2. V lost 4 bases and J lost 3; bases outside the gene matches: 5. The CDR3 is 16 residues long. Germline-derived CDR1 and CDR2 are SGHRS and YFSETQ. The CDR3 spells CASSLGLAGSYNEQFF. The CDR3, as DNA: TGCGCCAGCAGCCTCGGACTAGCGGGAAGCTACAATGAGCAGTTCTTC.